The next 17 T cell receptor beta chains were all read from a single sample in a study of shared clonotypes between healthy human individuals. Profiled with immunoSEQ multiplex PCR; TCRdb holds only in-frame clones, not every one. The sample includes roughly 2.1 million clones, roughly 91% of them seen just once. CD45RO-negative, CCR7-selected cells formed the naive CD8 fraction, which excluded terminally differentiated effector memory CD45RA+ cells. Material: naive CD8+ T cells from PBMCs. All receptors come from a man younger than 35 in good health. Some clones in this sample may be carry-over from other donors' samples.

V usage is TRBV7-9 and J usage is TRBJ1-1; 9 positions agree with TRBD1. V was clipped by 5 bases and J by 0 bases; unmatched bases: 10. Germline V gene lookup returns CDR1 SEHNR and CDR2 FQNEAQ (reference sequence). CDR3 length: 17 amino acids. The CDR3 region has the DNA TGTGCCAGCAGCCGTGAAACAGGGGGCCTGATGAACACTGAAGCTTTCTTT. This encodes CASSRETGGLMNTEAFF.

The chain recombines TRBV4-2 with TRBJ2-5, with D perhaps TRBD2 (6 bases). V lost 0 bases and J lost 1, with 15 bases in between. The CDR3 extends over 17 amino acids. The germline CDR1 and CDR2 sequences are LGHNA and YNFKEQ. The CDR3 DNA follows: TGTGCCAGCAGCCAAGATGTTAGCGGTACCTTCCAAGAGACCCAGTACTTC. Translating it yields CASSQDVSGTFQETQYF.

This chain joins TRBV9 and TRBJ2-2; D perhaps matches TRBD1 (6 bases). Germline CDR1 and CDR2: SGDLS and YYNGEE. The CDR3 totals 14 residues. Trimming cost V 3 bases and J 6 bases, with 12 bases left between them. CDR3 sequence reads: CASSENRVAGELFF. The DNA for the CDR3 is TGTGCCAGCAGCGAAAACAGGGTCGCCGGGGAGCTGTTTTTT.

V gene TRBV27 combines with J gene TRBJ2-7; the D is unclear. The CDR3 covers 13 residues. The V gene lost 3 bases and the J gene lost 5 bases, with 11 bases spanning the gap. Germline CDR1 and CDR2: MNHEY and SMNVEV (reference sequence). DNA for the CDR3: TGTGCCAGCAGTTTGTCCTCTTTGCACGAGCAGTACTTC. This gives the protein CASSLSSLHEQYF.

This chain uses TRBV29-1 with TRBJ2-1; possibly TRBD1 for D (6 bases). Looked up from germline, CDR1 is SQVTM and CDR2 is ANQGSEA. The V end was cut by 6 bases, the J end by 0 bases, with 18 bases between. The CDR3 is 16 residues long. CDR3: CSVQGSDSSSYNEQFF. In nucleotides, the CDR3 is TGCAGCGTCCAGGGGTCGGACTCAAGCTCCTACAATGAGCAGTTCTTC.

This clone was recorded a few times. The chain is built from TRBV7-9 and TRBJ1-1; 7 bases map to TRBD1. Trimming took 4 bases from V and 2 from J; bases not matched to a gene: 4. This CDR3 has 14 residues. Germline V lookup: CDR1 SEHNR, CDR2 FQNEAQ (reference sequence). CDR3: CASSSGTENTEAFF. Written as DNA, the CDR3 is TGTGCCAGCAGCTCAGGGACAGAAAACACTGAAGCTTTCTTT.

CDR3 in amino acids: CASTKIPYEQYF. CDR3 DNA sequence: TGTGCCAGCACCAAAATCCCCTACGAGCAGTACTTC. J is TRBJ2-7 and V is TRBV27; no clear D gene. Trimming took off 7 bases at V and 2 bases at J, with 9 bases between the two ends. The CDR3 has 12 residues. Germline assignment: CDR1 MNHEY and CDR2 SMNVEV (reference sequence).

The chain uses TRBV13 and TRBJ2-1, with 8 bases aligning to TRBD2. There are 16 residues in the CDR3. CDR1 and CDR2 from the germline V gene are PRHDT and FYEKMQ (reference sequence). V shed 3 bases, J shed 5 bases, and the junction held 9 bases outside the gene matches. The CDR3 is CASSFPSGLMHNEQFF. CDR3 in DNA: TGTGCCAGCAGCTTTCCTAGCGGGCTGATGCACAATGAGCAGTTCTTC.

V and J are TRBV9 and TRBJ2-7, with 12 bases lining up with TRBD1. V lost 3 bases to trimming and J lost 2 bases; unmatched junction nucleotides: 9. Looked up from germline, CDR1 is SGDLS and CDR2 is YYNGEE. The CDR3 is made up of 17 amino acids. CDR3 sequence reads: CASSDGTGGAGPYEQYF. DNA for the CDR3: TGTGCCAGCAGCGACGGGACAGGGGGCGCCGGGCCCTACGAGCAGTACTTC.

The V gene is TRBV7-9, the J gene TRBJ2-7, with D maybe TRBD1 (6 bases). The germline gives CDR1 SEHNR, CDR2 FQNEAQ (reference sequence). The CDR3 sequence is 14 residues long. V shed 0 bases and J shed 4 bases, with 10 bases lying between them. CDR3 nucleotides: TGTGCCAGCAGCTTAGCAATCGACAGGTACGAGCAGTACTTC. Translation: CASSLAIDRYEQYF.

The CDR3 DNA reads TGTGCCACCTGGCGGGGGCTGAACACCGGGGAGCTGTTTTTT. Residues: CATWRGLNTGELFF. V is TRBV28 and J is TRBJ2-2, with TRBD2 as a possible D gene (7 bases). Germline V gives CDR1 MDHEN, CDR2 SYDVKM. V was shortened by 10 bases and J by 1 base, with 13 bases between the two germline ends. CDR3 length: 14 amino acids. Using reference TRBV28 and TRBJ2-2 for the parts outside the CDR3, the full variable domain is DVKVTQSSRYLVKRTGEKVFLECVQDMDHENMFWYRQDPGLGLRLIYFSYDVKMKEKGDIPEGYSVSREKKERFSLILESASTNQTSMYLCATWRGLNTGELFFGEGSRLTVL.

The chain couples TRBV30 to TRBJ1-1; 9 nucleotides align to TRBD1. The CDR3 sequence is 14 residues long. Germline CDR1 GTSNPN, CDR2 SVGIG (reference sequence). Germline trimming cut 5 bases from V and 1 base from J; bases unmatched to any gene: 5. In DNA form, the CDR3 reads TGTGCCTGGGGGACAGGGACAAGGAACACTGAAGCTTTCTTT. It yields the protein CAWGTGTRNTEAFF.

This chain uses TRBV5-6 with TRBJ2-5, with D possibly matching TRBD2 (5 bases). The assigned J gene may be wrong: the sequence end matches TRBJ2-7 better. The germline CDR1 and CDR2 sequences are SGHDT and YYEEEE. The CDR3 runs to 13 residues. This CDR3 is CASSLSAGDEQYF. CDR3 sequence (DNA): TGTGCCAGCAGCTTGTCGGCGGGTGACGAGCAGTACTTC.

The chain couples TRBV27 to TRBJ1-5; unclear D gene. Germline CDR1 reads MNHEY; CDR2 reads SMNVEV (reference sequence). The germline V and J ends were trimmed by 3 bases and 3 bases, with 9 bases remaining between them. The CDR3 is made up of 14 amino acids. CDR3 residues: CASSFGSPNQPQHF. The CDR3, as DNA: TGTGCCAGCAGTTTCGGCAGCCCCAATCAGCCCCAGCATTTT.

The V gene is TRBV14, the J gene TRBJ2-7; no definite D call. The CDR3 contains 13 residues. CDR1 is SGHDN, CDR2 FVKESK, per germline. Between the trimmed V and J ends, which lost 3 bases and 5 bases, there was a span of 11 bases. In DNA, the CDR3 is TGTGCCAGCAGCCACGTTGTCGGTAACGAGCAGTACTTC. Amino acids: CASSHVVGNEQYF. The whole variable domain, filled in from reference TRBV14 and TRBJ2-7, reads EAGVTQFPSHSVIEKGQTVTLRCDPISGHDNLYWYRRVMGKEIKFLLHFVKESKQDESGMPNNRFLAERTGGTYSTLKVQPAELEDSGVYFCASSHVVGNEQYFGPGTRLTVT.

This clone was seen a few times. J is TRBJ1-5 and V is TRBV7-3; D is unclear. The V gene lost 5 bases and the J gene lost 7 bases, with 12 bases spanning the gap. The CDR3 loop spans 13 amino acids. Per germline, CDR1 SGHTA and CDR2 FQGTGA. Written as DNA, the CDR3 is TGTGCCAGCAGCCTCACACCCGAGCAGCCCCAGCATTTT. It is translated as CASSLTPEQPQHF.

The CDR3 region is CASSLPRVLGETQYF. The CDR3 DNA sequence: TGTGCCAGCAGCCTTCCCCGGGTCCTCGGAGAGACCCAGTACTTC. V and J are TRBV11-2 and TRBJ2-5; no reliable D call. The germline CDR1 and CDR2 sequences are SGHAT and FQNNGV. Trimming removed 5 bases at V and 4 bases at J, with 17 bases between. CDR3 length: 15 residues.